Sequencing of this TCR beta chain was carried out in a study of blood T cell repertoires in COVID-19. At the level of the study: COVID-19 samples, acute and convalescent, were from the United States, Italy and Spain.

This clone has just one count. The participants were between about 18 and 89 years old and came from about two dozen US areas. Recovery meant two consecutive negative NP/OP PCR tests, professional clearance, or resolved symptoms. In the authors' workflow: Reference gene primer amplification in the assay estimated nucleated cell counts. Produced via immunoSEQ multiplex PCR; TCRdb's table is partial and in-frame only. The V and J calls and clone size come from that table; D and trimming were worked out from the DNA. The sample holds about 480,000 clones, around nine tenths seen once. The CDR3 has 15 amino acids. The V and J ends lost 4 bases and 4 bases, in that order; junction bases with no gene match: 3. CDR1 is LGHNT and CDR2 is FRNRAP in the germline V gene.

The chain links TRBV12-5 to TRBJ2-7; 14 positions agree with TRBD2. Sample: PBMCs or T cells enriched from blood (not recorded which). This clonotype originated in a woman aged 40 to 50 who had recovered from COVID-19. The DNA of the CDR3 is TGTGCTAGTGGTTGGGGGACTAGCGGGAGTTACGAGCAGTACTTC. This translates into CASGWGTSGSYEQYF.